The rows below give T cell receptor beta chains drawn from one sample of a study of shared clonotypes between healthy human individuals. Data came from immunoSEQ multiplex PCR; TCRdb stores just in-frame clones and leaves some out. The data contain more than 2 million clones, 95% of them singletons. Sequencing was carried out using naive CD4+ T cells sorted from blood. The receptor set was obtained from a man aged 18 to 29 in good health. Each CDR3 is given with its conserved first and last residue. The D gene is left open where the match is weak. Clone size, where shown, is once, few, many, or a class for clones that have expanded.

>-|-|TRBV2|TRBJ1-6
CASSEARGQRNSPLHF
TGTGCCAGCAGTGAAGCGCGCGGACAGAGGAATTCACCCCTCCACTTT
>TRBD1|-|TRBV2|TRBJ1-1
CASKRGQWNTEAFF
TGTGCCAGTAAAAGGGGACAGTGGAACACTGAAGCTTTCTTT
>-|-|TRBV30|TRBJ1-2
CAWSDAAGYTF
TGTGCCTGGAGTGACGCAGCAGGCTACACCTTC
>-|-|TRBV6-1|TRBJ1-4
CASSGAMNEKLFF
TGTGCCAGCAGTGGCGCTATGAATGAAAAACTGTTTTTT
>-|once|TRBV6-1|TRBJ1-6
CASSELWVANSPLHF
TGTGCCAGCAGTGAATTGTGGGTCGCAAATTCACCCCTCCACTTT
>TRBD2|-|TRBV5-1|TRBJ2-3
CASSLSTSGMTDTQYF
TGCGCCAGCAGCTTGTCAACTAGCGGGATGACAGATACGCAGTATTTT
>-|once|TRBV5-6|TRBJ1-4
CASSSTATNEKLFF
TGTGCCAGCAGCTCCACTGCAACTAATGAAAAACTGTTTTTT
>-|-|TRBV28|TRBJ2-5
CASTPQANSQETQYF
TGTGCCAGCACCCCTCAAGCGAACAGCCAAGAGACCCAGTACTTC
>-|-|TRBV5-4|TRBJ2-7
CASSRGMTVYEQYF
TGTGCCAGCAGCAGGGGGATGACGGTCTACGAGCAGTACTTC
>TRBD2|-|TRBV19|TRBJ2-1
CASNRLAGGYNEQFF
TGTGCCAGTAATAGACTAGCGGGAGGCTACAATGAGCAGTTCTTC
>-|-|TRBV11-2|TRBJ2-5
CASSPGTRETQYF
TGTGCCAGCAGCCCAGGGACGAGGGAGACCCAGTACTTC
>TRBD1|-|TRBV5-1|TRBJ2-7
CASSSQGDSSYEQYF
TGCGCCAGCAGCTCCCAGGGGGACAGTTCTTACGAGCAGTACTTC
>-|-|TRBV19|TRBJ2-2
CASSDFGQTNTGELFF
TGTGCCAGTAGTGATTTCGGACAGACGAACACCGGGGAGCTGTTTTTT
>-|-|TRBV2|TRBJ1-2
CASSQWAAGTGADTF
-
>-|-|TRBV6-1|TRBJ1-2
CASSETRDIYGYTF
TGTGCCAGCAGTGAAACGCGGGACATCTATGGCTACACCTTC
>-|-|TRBV5-1|TRBJ1-1
CASSYRENTEAFF
TGCGCCTCTTCTTACCGGGAGAACACTGAAGCTTTCTTT
>TRBD2|-|TRBV7-6|TRBJ2-1
CASSLGLRGMDEQFF
TGTGCCAGCAGCTTGGGCTTGCGGGGGATGGATGAGCAGTTCTTC
>-|-|TRBV6-6|TRBJ2-5
CASSQGGIQETQYF
TGTGCCAGCAGCCAGGGGGGGATCCAAGAGACCCAGTACTTC
>TRBD1|-|TRBV6-6|TRBJ1-1
CASSSGQGDTEAFF
TGTGCCAGCAGTTCAGGACAGGGGGACACTGAAGCTTTCTTT